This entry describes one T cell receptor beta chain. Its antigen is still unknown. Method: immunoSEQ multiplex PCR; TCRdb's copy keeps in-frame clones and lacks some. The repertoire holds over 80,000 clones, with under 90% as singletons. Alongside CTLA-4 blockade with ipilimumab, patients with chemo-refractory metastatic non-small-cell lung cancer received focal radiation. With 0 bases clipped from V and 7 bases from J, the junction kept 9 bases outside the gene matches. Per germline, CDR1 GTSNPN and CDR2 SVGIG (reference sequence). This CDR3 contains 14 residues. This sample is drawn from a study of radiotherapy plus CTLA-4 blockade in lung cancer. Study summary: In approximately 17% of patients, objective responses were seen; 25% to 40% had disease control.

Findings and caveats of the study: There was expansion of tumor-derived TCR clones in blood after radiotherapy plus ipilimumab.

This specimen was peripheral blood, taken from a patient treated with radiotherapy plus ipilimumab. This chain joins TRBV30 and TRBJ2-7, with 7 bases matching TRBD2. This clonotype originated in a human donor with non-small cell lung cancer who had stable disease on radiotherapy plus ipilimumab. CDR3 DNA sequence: TGTGCCTGGAGTGTACTCAGCGGGGTAGGTGAGCAGTACTTC. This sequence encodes CAWSVLSGVGEQYF. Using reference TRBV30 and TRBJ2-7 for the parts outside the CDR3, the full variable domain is SQTIHQWPATLVQPVGSPLSLECTVEGTSNPNLYWYRQAAGRGLQLLFYSVGIGQISSEVPQNLSASRPQDRQFILSSKKLLLSDSGFYLCAWSVLSGVGEQYFGPGTRLTVT.